This T cell receptor beta chain emerged from a study of regulatory T cells in long-lasting Graves disease. Noted time point: persistent/refractory GD, antithyroid drugs over 5 years with positive TRAb. From PBMCs, RNA was extracted and then used to make the TCR library. Germline V gene lookup returns CDR1 GTSNPN and CDR2 SVGIG (reference sequence). The CDR3 runs 11 residues. The V segment lost 4 bases and the J segment 9 bases; nucleotides outside the gene matches: 5. Construction of TCR beta libraries relied on iRepertoire HTBI primers and on Arm-PCR targeting CDR3 regions. MiXCR, applied by TCRdb to the multiplex PCR reads, yields one record per CDR3 protein. The data contain 600,000 to 800,000 distinct CDR3 sequences, 25% to 35% of them seen just once; the ten biggest clones take up under 50%.

The chain uses TRBV30 and TRBJ1-2; TRBD1 aligns across 7 bases. The sequence came from a female donor with Graves disease. This sample comprised peripheral blood mononuclear cells (PBMCs), obtained when the disease was refractory, from a patient treated with antithyroid drugs. The CDR3 DNA reads TGTGCCTGGAAGACAGGGAAAAGCTACACCTTC. Encoded protein: CAWKTGKSYTF.